This T cell receptor (beta chain) was sequenced for a study of T-cell reconstitution after alpha-beta-depleted transplantation in children. CDR1 and CDR2 (germline): ENHRY, SYGVKD. V dropped 5 bases and J dropped 0 bases, with 5 bases sitting between them. The CDR3 has 13 amino acids. This sample's TCRbeta library carried unique molecular identifier barcodes. TCRdb independently ran MiXCR on the PCR reads; one entry per CDR3 protein. The top ten clones hold 27% of a sample with 400,000 to 450,000 distinct CDR3 sequences, around two fifths of them seen once. This clonotype was sampled from a girl aged 2-15 years with aplastic anemia, due to receive a stem cell transplant. This rearrangement joins TRBV10-3 to TRBJ1-3; D gene uncertain. Sample: PBMCs, taken before TCRalphabeta/CD19-depleted stem cell transplant. This CDR3 reads CAISTLSGNTIYF. Written as DNA, the CDR3 is TGTGCCATCAGTACGCTCTCTGGAAACACCATATATTTT.